This T cell receptor (beta chain) was observed in a study of blood T cell repertoires in COVID-19. The overall study: Whether acute or convalescent, the COVID-19 samples came from the United States, Italy and Spain.

Assay used: immunoSEQ multiplex PCR; TCRdb lists only in-frame clones, some missing. The data show roughly 190,000 clones, with 84% seen just once and about 5.1% held by the top ten. The sequencing sample was made of peripheral blood. This receptor was identified in a woman in her 70s with active or convalescent COVID-19.

CDR3 region: CASSHGQSEAFF. CDR3 DNA sequence: TGTGCCAGCAGTCACGGACAGTCTGAAGCTTTCTTT. The V gene is TRBV6-5, the J gene TRBJ1-1; the D gene is possibly TRBD1 (6 bases). The CDR3 loop spans 12 amino acids. Between the trimmed V and J ends, which lost 5 bases and 6 bases, there was a span of 10 bases. Looked up from germline, CDR1 is MNHEY and CDR2 is SVGAGI.